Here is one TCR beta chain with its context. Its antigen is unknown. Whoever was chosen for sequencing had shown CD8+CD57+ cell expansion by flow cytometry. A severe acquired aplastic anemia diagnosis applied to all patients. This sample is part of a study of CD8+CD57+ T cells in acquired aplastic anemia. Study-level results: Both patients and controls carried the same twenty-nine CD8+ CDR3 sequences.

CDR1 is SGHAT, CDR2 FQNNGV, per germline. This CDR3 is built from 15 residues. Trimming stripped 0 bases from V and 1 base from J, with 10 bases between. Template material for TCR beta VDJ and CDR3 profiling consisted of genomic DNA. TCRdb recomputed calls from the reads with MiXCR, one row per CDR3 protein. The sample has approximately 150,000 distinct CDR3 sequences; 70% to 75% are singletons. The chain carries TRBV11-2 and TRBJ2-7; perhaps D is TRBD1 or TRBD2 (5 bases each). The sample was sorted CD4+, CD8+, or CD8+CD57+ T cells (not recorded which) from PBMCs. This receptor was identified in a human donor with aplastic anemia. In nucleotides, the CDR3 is TGTGCCAGCAGCTTAGAAGGGACCGAGTCCTACGAGCAGTACTTC. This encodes CASSLEGTESYEQYF.